This passage covers 12 T cell receptor beta chains from one sample sequenced in a study of T-cell reconstitution after alpha-beta-depleted transplantation in children. The authors prepared the TCRbeta library with unique molecular identifiers. TCRdb reprocessed the PCR reads with MiXCR, giving one entry per CDR3 protein. The table lists approximately 640,000 distinct CDR3 sequences, around 17% of them singletons, with 1.1% in the top ten. Material: PBMCs from the stem cell graft donor, obtained from the stem cell graft. The receptors here all came from a human donor who donated a stem cell graft to a child with acute myeloid leukemia.

The rearrangement links TRBV7-3 to TRBJ2-2; no clear D gene. This CDR3 contains 13 residues. Trimming took 0 bases from V and 7 from J, leaving 6 bases between them. Per the germline V gene, CDR1 is SGHTA and CDR2 is FQGTGA. The CDR3 DNA sequence: TGTGCCAGCAGCTTAACGTTCGACGGGGAGCTGTTTTTT. It translates to CASSLTFDGELFF.

The V gene is TRBV6-5, the J gene TRBJ1-5; the D is unclear. Germline values: CDR1 MNHEY, CDR2 SVGAGI. The CDR3 runs to 14 residues. V lost 2 bases and J 6 bases, leaving 11 bases between the germline ends. The CDR3 protein is CASSYVGVGQPQHF. CDR3 DNA sequence: TGTGCCAGCAGTTACGTCGGGGTGGGTCAGCCCCAGCATTTT.

This clonotype appeared many times. The chain uses TRBV12-3 or TRBV12-4 and TRBJ2-1; 7 nucleotides align to TRBD2. The CDR3 totals 14 residues. The trim removed 3 bases at V and 8 bases at J, leaving 7 bases unmatched. In nucleotides, the CDR3 is TGTGCCAGCAGTTTCGGGGGGTCGAGGGATGAGCAGTTCTTC. It encodes CASSFGGSRDEQFF.

This clonotype came up a few times. The chain employs TRBV20-1 and TRBJ2-1; 8 bases line up with TRBD2. CDR1 and CDR2 from the germline V gene are DFQATT and SNEGSKA (reference sequence). CDR3 length equals 14 residues. The trim removed 3 bases at V and 4 bases at J, leaving 5 bases unmatched. The DNA for the CDR3 is TGCAGTGCTAGGGCGGGACTAGGGTACAATGAGCAGTTCTTC. This sequence encodes CSARAGLGYNEQFF.

This clonotype has a handful of counts. J is TRBJ1-4 and V is TRBV12-3 or TRBV12-4; D call uncertain. V gave up 1 base and J gave up 9 bases, with 9 bases separating them. CDR3 length: 13 amino acids. CDR3 sequence reads: CASSLVGRKKLFF. The CDR3 nucleotides are TGTGCCAGCAGTTTAGTCGGGCGTAAAAAACTGTTTTTT.

The V call is TRBV30, the J call TRBJ2-1; TRBD1 matches 8 bases. V was pared by 2 bases and J by 7 bases, with 7 bases of the junction left unmatched. CDR1 and CDR2 from the germline V gene are GTSNPN and SVGIG (reference sequence). The CDR3 runs to 14 residues. CDR3 coding DNA: TGTGCCTGGAGTTGGGCAGGGGGCATGAATGAGCAGTTCTTC. Translated, it gives CAWSWAGGMNEQFF.

The table lists this clonotype with a few counts. The rearrangement uses TRBV7-2 and TRBJ2-3; 7 bases line up with TRBD1. The CDR3 has 16 residues. Germline V gene data show CDR1 as SGHTA and CDR2 as FQGNSA. Germline trimming cut 4 bases from V and 0 bases from J; bases unmatched to any gene: 7. The CDR3 sequence: CASSSGGQLSTDTQYF. The CDR3 bases are TGTGCCAGCAGCTCTGGGGGACAGCTTAGCACAGATACGCAGTATTTT. Combining the CDR3 with reference TRBV7-2 and TRBJ2-3 gives the whole variable domain GAGVSQSPSNKVTEKGKDVELRCDPISGHTALYWYRQSLGQGLEFLIYFQGNSAPDKSGLPSDRFSAERTGGSVSTLTIQRTQQEDSAVYLCASSSGGQLSTDTQYFGPGTRLTVL.

This clonotype has only a few counts. V is TRBV7-2 and J is TRBJ2-2, with D perhaps TRBD1 (6 bases). Germline lookup yields CDR1 SGHTA and CDR2 FQGNSA. CDR3 length: 14 residues. V lost 4 bases and J lost 8, with 14 bases in between. The CDR3: CASSSLDRVGELFF. For the CDR3, the DNA is TGTGCCAGCAGCTCCCTGGACAGAGTGGGGGAGCTGTTTTTT.

This clonotype has a handful of counts. V is TRBV4-3 and J is TRBJ2-1, with 8 bases aligning to TRBD2. Germline V gives CDR1 LGHNA, CDR2 YSLEER. Trimming removed 0 bases from V and 6 bases from J; junction bases left unmatched: 10. The CDR3 contains 17 residues. The CDR3 region is CASSQDISGGATNEQFF. The CDR3, as DNA: TGCGCCAGCAGCCAAGACATCAGCGGGGGAGCGACCAATGAGCAGTTCTTC.

A few counts support this clonotype. The chain recombines TRBV20-1 with TRBJ2-1, with 8 bases aligning to TRBD2. Per the germline V gene, CDR1 is DFQATT and CDR2 is SNEGSKA (reference sequence). The CDR3 totals 13 residues. V was clipped by 6 bases and J by 7 bases; unmatched bases: 8. In nucleotides, the CDR3 is TGCAGTGCCCCAGCGGGGGTGAAAAATGAGCAGTTCTTC. Translation: CSAPAGVKNEQFF.

This clonotype has just a few counts. This sequence joins TRBV10-3 and TRBJ2-5; TRBD2 matches at 8 bases. Germline loops: CDR1 ENHRY, CDR2 SYGVKD. The CDR3 extends over 14 amino acids. The V segment lost 10 bases and the J segment 2 bases; nucleotides outside the gene matches: 9. For the CDR3, the DNA is TGTGCCACCGCGGCTAGCGGGTTGCAAGAGACCCAGTACTTC. Its protein product is CATAASGLQETQYF.

This clonotype was found a few times. The V and J genes are TRBV7-2 and TRBJ1-1; the D gene is possibly TRBD1 (5 bases). V gave up 1 base and J gave up 1 base, with 10 bases separating them. Germline V lookup: CDR1 SGHTA, CDR2 FQGNSA. The CDR3 is 15 residues long. DNA for the CDR3: TGTGCCAGCAGCTTAGGGTACCAGGGGAACACTGAAGCTTTCTTT. This gives the protein CASSLGYQGNTEAFF.